The clone carrying this T cell receptor (beta chain) appeared many times. Antigen specificity is unknown. TCRdb's protein does not match the DNA translation at residue 12; the protein provided is translated from the DNA. Any gene name here is a mouse gene name. The DNA ends 3 residues before the CDR3 does, and the rest of the CDR3 is filled in from the germline J gene. These data come from a study of CD8+ T cells in alopecia areata. Findings and caveats of the study: Relative to normal scalp, lesional scalp, especially alopecia totalis/universalis, showed higher clonality.

RNA, once extracted, was reverse transcribed into cDNA for use as the sequencing template. The assay was immunoSEQ multiplex PCR, and TCRdb's table has in-frame clones only and misses some. Sampling found 2,000 or so clones, none seen once. CDR1 and CDR2 from the germline V gene are FNHDT and SITEND (reference sequence). V dropped 0 bases and J dropped 5; count of bases not matched to a gene: 0. The CDR3 loop spans 15 amino acids. The sequencing sample was made of lesional skin. This TCR came from a C3H/HeJ mouse with alopecia areata. Strain haplotype at MHC: H2-k. The chain is built from TRBV19 and TRBJ1-6; the match to TRBD1 covers 9 bases. TRBJ1-6 is an open reading frame whose function is uncertain. The CDR3 DNA, read in part, is TGTGCCAGCAGTATAGACAGGGGGCATAATTCGCCC. This sequence encodes CASSIDRGHNSP. The whole CDR3 sequence is CASSIDRGHNSPLYF.